One and the same sample provided the 9 T cell receptor beta chains below, sequenced in a study of cytomegalovirus exposure and HLA in healthy donors. PCR used 60 Vbeta primers and 13 Jbeta primers. Clones were sequenced by immunoSEQ multiplex PCR, and TCRdb holds only the in-frame ones, with some missing. The data contain hundreds of thousands of clones, around 80% of them singletons. What was sequenced was PBMCs. These receptors came from a woman aged 55 to 70 in good health and CMV-seropositive.

The rearrangement links TRBV19 to TRBJ1-1, with a tentative D call TRBD1 (5 bases). Trimming took off 10 bases at V and 0 bases at J, with 18 bases between the two ends. In germline, CDR1 is LNHDA, CDR2 SQIVND (reference sequence). This CDR3 has 15 residues. The CDR3 DNA reads TGTGCCACCAGTTGGGAGGGGACTTTGAACACTGAAGCTTTCTTT. It is translated as CATSWEGTLNTEAFF.

V usage is TRBV5-1 and J usage is TRBJ2-1; D gene uncertain. Trimming left V 4 bases short and J 3 bases short, with 14 bases between. The CDR3 has 15 amino acids. Germline-derived CDR1 and CDR2 are SGHRS and YFSETQ. In DNA, the CDR3 is TGCGCCAGCAGCGCGATAGTCGATTTCTACAATGAGCAGTTCTTC. This sequence encodes CASSAIVDFYNEQFF.

The J gene is TRBJ2-7, the V gene TRBV6-5, with 9 positions matching TRBD1. This CDR3 region has 13 residues. Germline assignment: CDR1 MNHEY and CDR2 SVGAGI. Losses at the gene ends were 6 bases for V and 6 bases for J; bases not matched to a gene: 6. The CDR3 is CASSRTGVGEQYF. In nucleotides, the CDR3 is TGTGCCAGCAGCAGGACAGGGGTAGGCGAGCAGTACTTC.

A few counts support this clone. This chain connects TRBV2 to TRBJ2-5; 9 nucleotides match TRBD1. The J call may not be correct, given that the DNA end is closer to TRBJ2-7. Germline V gene lookup returns CDR1 SNHLY and CDR2 FYNNEI. This CDR3 spans 15 amino acids. The CDR3 loop is CAIKTRGTGLYEQYF. As DNA, the CDR3 is TGTGCCATCAAAACAAGGGGGACAGGGCTCTACGAGCAGTACTTC.

J is TRBJ2-7 and V is TRBV7-6; 9 bases align to TRBD1. Germline assignment: CDR1 SGHVS and CDR2 FNYEAQ. The CDR3 runs 13 residues. The junction had 7 bases not matched to a gene; V was cut back by 6 bases and J by 7 bases. The CDR3 DNA sequence: TGTGCCAGCAGTACACAGGGGGCGCGTGAGCAGTACTTC. Its translation: CASSTQGAREQYF.

Regarding this clone: The junction differs from germline at one of its ends, possibly a read error. This chain links TRBV7-9 with TRBJ1-2; no reliable D call. CDR3 length equals 16 residues. Per germline, CDR1 SEHNR and CDR2 FQNEAQ (reference sequence). The CDR3 DNA is TGTTCCAGCAGCCTAGAGTGGGGAGAAGGTCGTCATGGCTACACCTTC. Its protein is CSSSLEWGEGRHGYTF.

The V and J genes are TRBV10-3 and TRBJ1-1, with D possibly matching TRBD1 (5 bases). This CDR3 contains 14 residues. V dropped 0 bases and J dropped 7 bases, with 12 bases sitting between them. Germline V gene lookup returns CDR1 ENHRY and CDR2 SYGVKD. This CDR3 reads CAISESLGGNEAFF. Written as DNA, the CDR3 is TGTGCCATCAGTGAGTCCCTGGGGGGAAATGAAGCTTTCTTT.

This clone was detected only a few times. The CDR3 spells CASSQDGPGGETDTQYF. In DNA, the CDR3 is TGTGCCAGCAGCCAAGACGGTCCGGGGGGCGAGACAGATACGCAGTATTTT. The V and J genes are TRBV4-2 and TRBJ2-3; D perhaps matches TRBD2 (7 bases). Germline V CDR1 and CDR2: LGHNA, YNFKEQ. Trimming removed 0 bases from V and 3 bases from J, with 16 bases in between. This CDR3 has 17 residues.

The chain has TRBV29-1 and TRBJ1-5, with 9 positions matching TRBD1. The CDR3 consists of 15 residues. The V gene's germline CDR1 is SQVTM and CDR2 ANQGSEA. Losses at the gene ends were 4 bases for V and 7 bases for J; bases not matched to a gene: 11. CDR3 sequence (DNA): TGCAGCGTTGGATTCGGACAGGGGAGAACCCAGCCCCAGCATTTT. As protein: CSVGFGQGRTQPQHF.